The T cell receptor (beta chain) under discussion was sequenced for a study of human T cells and chemical hapten exposure. Whole-study context: A 2 cm by 2 cm inner upper arm patch received 2% DPC for sensitization.

The time point was: patch test 2, 6 weeks after DPC sensitization. Treatment reported: therapeutic diphenylcyclopropenone sensitization with weekly scalp DPC. TCRdb reprocessed the RACE reads via MiXCR and lists one record per CDR3 protein. Here the sample spans about 100,000 distinct CDR3 sequences, over 10% being singletons. This receptor was obtained from a woman aged 40 to 55 with alopecia areata. Some clones in this sample may be carry-over from other donors' samples. Specimen: whole blood, collected in connection with sensitization to the hapten diphenylcyclopropenone (DPC).

Here the CDR3 DNA reads TGCGCCAGCAGCCAAGAGTGGAGTACTAATCAGCCCCAGCATTTT. Translated: CASSQEWSTNQPQHF. The genes are TRBV4-1 and TRBJ1-5; D ambiguous. Germline-derived CDR1 and CDR2 are MGHRA and YSYEKL. The CDR3 is 15 residues long. V gave up 0 bases and J gave up 4 bases, with 10 bases separating them.